The present TCR beta chain was sequenced within a study of T cell clonotyping in hematopoietic cell transplantation. The germline V and J ends were trimmed by 5 bases and 0 bases, with 8 bases remaining between them. From germline, CDR1 is SGHTA and CDR2 FQGNSA. This CDR3 has 13 amino acids. Sequenced by immunoSEQ multiplex PCR; TCRdb stores in-frame clones only, minus some. The sample yields more than 15,000 clones, about nine tenths seen once. The receptor was derived from a man aged 35-49 years in good health. Some clones in this sample may be carry-over from other donors' samples. The sequencing sample was made of peripheral blood mononuclear cells. This chain joins TRBV7-2 and TRBJ2-7, with D perhaps TRBD1 (6 bases). CDR3 DNA sequence: TGTGCCAGCAGCGCAGGGGCCTCCTACGAGCAGTACTTC. Its translation: CASSAGASYEQYF. Based on the CDR3 plus reference TRBV7-2 and TRBJ2-7, the full variable domain is GAGVSQSPSNKVTEKGKDVELRCDPISGHTALYWYRQSLGQGLEFLIYFQGNSAPDKSGLPSDRFSAERTGGSVSTLTIQRTQQEDSAVYLCASSAGASYEQYFGPGTRLTVT.